This entry lists 5 T cell receptor beta chains sequenced from one sample in a study of T cells after yellow fever vaccination. TCRdb fed the 5' RACE reads into MiXCR, producing one record per CDR3 protein. The data contain around 590,000 distinct CDR3 sequences, 9% to 15% of them singletons. Specimen: PBMCs, collected on the day of the yellow fever booster vaccination. The receptors stem from a man aged 30 to 45 who received the YFV17D yellow fever vaccine.

This clonotype was observed a few times. The chain has TRBV20-1 and TRBJ2-1; TRBD2 agrees at 10 bases. CDR3 size: 16 residues. V trimming: 6 bases; J trimming: 1 base; junction bases outside the gene matches: 9. CDR1 is DFQATT, CDR2 SNEGSKA, per germline (reference sequence). The CDR3 protein is CSAETGTSESYNEQFF. CDR3 DNA sequence: TGCAGTGCAGAAACCGGGACTAGCGAATCCTACAATGAGCAGTTCTTC.

A few counts support this clonotype. This sequence joins TRBV12-3 or TRBV12-4 and TRBJ1-4; D gene uncertain. V was clipped by 5 bases and J by 8 bases, with 12 bases between them. The CDR3 covers 13 residues. The CDR3 DNA reads as TGTGCCAGCAGTGCCGCCTTAGAGGAAAAACTGTTTTTT. As protein: CASSAALEEKLFF.

V is TRBV10-2 and J is TRBJ2-2; 8 nucleotides line up with TRBD1. The V segment lost 6 bases and the J segment 6 bases; nucleotides outside the gene matches: 12. Germline V gene data show CDR1 as WSHSY and CDR2 as SAAADI. This CDR3 contains 16 residues. The DNA of the CDR3 is TGCGCCAGCAGAGCAGAGTGGACAGGGCAGTCCGGGGAGCTGTTTTTT. It codes for CASRAEWTGQSGELFF.

There are a few counts of this clonotype. CDR3 coding DNA: TGTGCCAGCAGCCGACAGACACCCTACAATGAGCAGTTCTTC. It is translated as CASSRQTPYNEQFF. The chain recombines TRBV11-2 with TRBJ2-1; maybe TRBD1 (5 bases). The V end was cut by 5 bases, the J end by 2 bases, with 10 bases between. The CDR3 has 14 residues. Germline loops: CDR1 SGHAT, CDR2 FQNNGV. Full variable domain (outside the CDR3, taken from reference TRBV11-2 and TRBJ2-1): EAGVAQSPRYKIIEKRQSVAFWCNPISGHATLYWYQQILGQGPKLLIQFQNNGVVDDSQLPKDRFSAERLKGVDSTLKIQPAKLEDSAVYLCASSRQTPYNEQFFGPGTRLTVL.

This clonotype occurred a few times. CDR3 region: CASSLLRGDTQYF. The CDR3 nucleotides read TGCGCCAGCAGCTTACTAAGGGGAGATACGCAGTATTTT. The rearrangement uses TRBV4-3 and TRBJ2-3, with D possibly matching TRBD1 (5 bases). Germline V gives CDR1 LGHNA, CDR2 YSLEER. The germline V and J ends were trimmed by 5 bases and 5 bases, with 11 bases remaining between them. This CDR3 is built from 13 residues.